This T cell receptor (beta chain) comes out of a study of OX40 agonist ivuxolimab in advanced cancers. Overall study context: An agonistic anti-OX40 (CD134) antibody, ivuxolimab, was used to treat the patients. Patients assigned to dose escalation were diagnosed with hepatocellular carcinoma, melanoma, renal cell or head and neck cancer. Overall study findings and caveats: In the 0.1 to 3.0 mg/kg range, CD4+ and CD8+ blood T cells had expanded clonally by week 6. Still undetermined is the antigen specificity of the expanded peripheral T cells.

This clone showed up just a few times. What it recognizes is unknown. Repertoires were generated with immunoSEQ multiplex PCR, while TCRdb's copy carries only in-frame clones and drops some. The sample lists 90,000 or so clones; 90% to 95% were seen once. The CDR3 has 14 amino acids. Trimming pared 1 base from V and 3 bases from J, leaving 9 bases between. CDR1 and CDR2 (germline): SGHNT, YENEEA. The sample was CD4+ or CD8+ T cells sorted from blood, taken in a trial of the OX40 agonist ivuxolimab. This receptor was identified in an adult with an advanced solid tumor such as melanoma, head and neck, liver or kidney cancer. The chain recombines TRBV11-3 with TRBJ1-2; D is ambiguous. The CDR3 sequence is CASSLGRGYYGYTF. CDR3 nucleotides: TGTGCCAGCAGCTTAGGTAGAGGGTACTATGGCTACACCTTC.